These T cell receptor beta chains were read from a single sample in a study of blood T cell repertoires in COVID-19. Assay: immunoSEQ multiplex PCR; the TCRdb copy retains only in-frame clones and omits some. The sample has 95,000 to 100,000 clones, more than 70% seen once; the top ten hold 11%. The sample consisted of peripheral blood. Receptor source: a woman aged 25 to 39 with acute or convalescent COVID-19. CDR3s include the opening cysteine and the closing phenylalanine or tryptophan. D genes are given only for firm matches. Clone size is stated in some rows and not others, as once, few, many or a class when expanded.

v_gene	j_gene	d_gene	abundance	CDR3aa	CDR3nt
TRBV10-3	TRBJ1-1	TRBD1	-	CAITQTGEGITEAFF	TGTGCCATCACCCAGACAGGGGAGGGGATCACTGAAGCTTTCTTT
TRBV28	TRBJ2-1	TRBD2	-	CASSLVSGGFNEQFF	TGTGCCAGCAGTTTAGTAAGCGGGGGGTTCAATGAGCAGTTCTTC
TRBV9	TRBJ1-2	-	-	CASSDIYGYTF	TGTGCCAGCAGCGACATCTATGGCTACACCTTC
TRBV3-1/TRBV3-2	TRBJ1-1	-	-	CASSLTGEAFF	TGTGCCAGCAGCCTTACTGGTGAAGCTTTCTTT
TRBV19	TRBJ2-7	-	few	CASSIDARAEQYF	TGTGCCAGTAGTATAGATGCACGAGCCGAGCAGTACTTC
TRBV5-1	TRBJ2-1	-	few	CASSPGNAGEQFF	TGCGCCAGCAGCCCTGGAAACGCGGGTGAGCAGTTCTTC
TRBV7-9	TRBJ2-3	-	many	CASSSSSSTDTQYF	TGTGCCAGCAGCTCCTCCAGTAGCACAGATACGCAGTATTTT
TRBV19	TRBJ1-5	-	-	CASSMGDQPQHF	TGTGCCAGTAGTATGGGCGATCAGCCCCAGCATTTT
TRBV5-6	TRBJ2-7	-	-	CASSLVGLTYEQYF	TGTGCCAGCAGCTTGGTTGGACTTACCTACGAGCAGTACTTC
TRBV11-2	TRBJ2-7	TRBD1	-	CASSLGTGEREQYF	TGTGCCAGCAGCTTGGGGACAGGGGAGCGCGAGCAGTACTTC
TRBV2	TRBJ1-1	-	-	CASSPPGTEAFF	TGTGCCAGCAGCCCCCCGGGCACTGAAGCTTTCTTT
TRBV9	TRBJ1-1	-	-	CASGGDNVDTEAFF	TGTGCCAGCGGTGGGGACAATGTCGACACTGAAGCTTTCTTT
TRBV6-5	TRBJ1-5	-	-	CASSYEMPQHF	TGTGCCAGCAGTTACGAGATGCCCCAGCATTTT
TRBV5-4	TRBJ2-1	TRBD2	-	CASSAGLAGNEQFF	TGTGCCAGCAGCGCGGGACTAGCGGGGAATGAGCAGTTCTTC
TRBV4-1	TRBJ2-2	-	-	CASSQGTTTGELFF	TGCGCCAGCAGCCAAGGGACTACAACCGGGGAGCTGTTTTTT
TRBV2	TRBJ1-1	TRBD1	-	CASRVTGFGTEAFF	TGTGCCAGCAGGGTGACAGGGTTCGGCACTGAAGCTTTCTTT
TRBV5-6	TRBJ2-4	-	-	CASSLITVLAKNIQYF	TGTGCCAGCAGCTTGATCACCGTACTAGCCAAAAACATTCAGTACTTC
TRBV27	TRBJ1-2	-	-	CASSQSPGTRWYGYTF	TGTGCCAGCAGTCAATCCCCTGGGACAAGGTGGTATGGCTACACCTTC
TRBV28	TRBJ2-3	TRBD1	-	CASKLPGQGATDTQYF	TGTGCCAGCAAACTCCCGGGACAGGGAGCCACAGATACGCAGTATTTT
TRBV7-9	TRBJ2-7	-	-	CASSPISYEQYF	TGTGCCAGCAGCCCCATTTCCTACGAGCAGTACTTC
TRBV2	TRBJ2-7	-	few	CASSEVAGAYEQYF	TGTGCCAGCAGTGAAGTGGCAGGTGCCTACGAGCAGTACTTC
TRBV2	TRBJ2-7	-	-	CASSRDKYEQYF	TGTGCCAGCAGTAGGGACAAGTACGAGCAGTACTTC
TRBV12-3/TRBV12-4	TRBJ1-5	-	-	CASRNNIQAQHF	TGTGCCAGCCGAAATAACATCCAGGCCCAGCATTTT
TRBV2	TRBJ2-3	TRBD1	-	CASGRTGDRDTQYF	TGTGCCAGCGGAAGGACAGGGGATAGGGATACGCAGTATTTT
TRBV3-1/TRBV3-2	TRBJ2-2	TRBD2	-	CASSQSPSGETRDGELFF	TGTGCCAGCAGCCAAAGTCCTAGCGGGGAGACCCGGGACGGGGAGCTGTTTTTT
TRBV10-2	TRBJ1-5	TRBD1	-	CASSPTDRGRDQPQHF	TGCGCCAGCAGTCCGACTGACAGGGGAAGAGATCAGCCCCAGCATTTT
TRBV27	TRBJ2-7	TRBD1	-	CASSLRDSFYEQYF	TGTGCCAGCAGTTTAAGGGACAGCTTCTACGAGCAGTACTTC
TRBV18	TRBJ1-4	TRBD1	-	CASSLQGTANEKLFF	TGTGCCAGCTCACTTCAGGGGACAGCTAATGAAAAACTGTTTTTT
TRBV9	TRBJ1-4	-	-	CASGPGTPNEKLFF	TGTGCCAGCGGCCCCGGGACACCTAATGAAAAACTGTTTTTT
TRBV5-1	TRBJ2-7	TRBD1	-	CASSYFSTGGSYEQYF	TGCGCCAGCAGCTACTTCAGTACAGGGGGCTCCTACGAGCAGTACTTC
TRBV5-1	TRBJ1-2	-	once	CASSFGGSAGYTF	TGCGCCAGCAGCTTCGGGGGAAGTGCGGGCTACACCTTC
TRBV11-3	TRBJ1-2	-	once	CASSLVRGDGYTF	TGTGCCAGCAGCTTAGTCAGGGGAGATGGCTACACCTTC
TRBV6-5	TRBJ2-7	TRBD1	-	CASSPRDRSFYEQYF	TGTGCCAGCAGTCCGAGGGACAGGAGCTTCTACGAGCAGTACTTC
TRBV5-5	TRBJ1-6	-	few	CASSLSRLPLHF	TGTGCCAGCAGCTTGTCTCGTTTACCCCTCCACTTT
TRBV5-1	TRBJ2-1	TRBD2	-	CASSFEGGGYNEQFF	TGCGCCAGCAGCTTTGAGGGCGGGGGGTACAATGAGCAGTTCTTC
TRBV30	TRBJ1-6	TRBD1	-	CAWGTGSSYNSPLHF	TGTGCCTGGGGGACAGGGAGCTCCTATAATTCACCCCTCCACTTT
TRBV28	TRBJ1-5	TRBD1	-	CASSHRGVFSNQPQHF	TGTGCCAGCAGTCACAGGGGGGTGTTTAGCAATCAGCCCCAGCATTTT
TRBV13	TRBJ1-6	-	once	CASSLGQAINSPLHF	TGTGCCAGCAGCTTAGGGCAGGCAATTAATTCACCCCTCCACTTT
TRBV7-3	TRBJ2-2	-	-	CASTSNTGELFF	TGTGCCAGCACGAGTAACACCGGGGAGCTGTTTTTT
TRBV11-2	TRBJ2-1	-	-	CASRQDTYYNEQFF	TGTGCCAGCAGACAGGACACTTACTACAATGAGCAGTTCTTC
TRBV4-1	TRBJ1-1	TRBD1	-	CASSQHRGGTEAFF	TGCGCCAGCAGCCAACACAGGGGGGGCACTGAAGCTTTCTTT
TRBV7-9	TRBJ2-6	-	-	CASTHWGAGANVLTF	TGTGCCAGCACCCACTGGGGGGCTGGGGCCAACGTCCTGACTTTC